This T cell receptor beta chain was identified in a study of blood T cell repertoires in COVID-19. Study summary: Samples came from the United States, Italy and Spain, spanning acute and convalescent COVID-19. T cells, B-cell-depleted T cells, or PBMCs supplied cDNA or gDNA.

The CDR3 consists of 15 residues. V was clipped by 4 bases and J by 0 bases, with 12 bases between them. The germline V gene encodes CDR1 SGHNT and CDR2 YYREEE (reference sequence). In the original analysis: Reference gene primers were amplified, and this amplification served to estimate nucleated cell counts. The protocol was immunoSEQ multiplex PCR, while the TCRdb copy is restricted to in-frame clones and leaves out a portion. From that table come the V and J calls and clone size; the DNA was used to work out D and trimming. The profile shows approximately 170,000 clones, 84% of them singletons. J is TRBJ2-3 and V is TRBV5-4; D possibly corresponds to TRBD1 (6 bases). This TCR derives from a man aged 40-49 years who had recovered from COVID-19. Sequenced: peripheral blood. CDR3 sequence reads: CASSGTPSSTDTQYF. CDR3 sequence (DNA): TGTGCCAGCAGCGGGACACCTAGTAGCACAGATACGCAGTATTTT.